This is a list of T cell receptor beta chains from one sample in a study of early T cells in non-severe SARS-CoV-2 infection. TCRdb re-derived calls from the 5' RACE reads in MiXCR, one entry per CDR3 protein. The repertoire holds 45,000 to 75,000 distinct CDR3 sequences, with more than 8.5% as singletons. The sequenced sample consisted of whole blood. The receptors shown here come from an adult who was a healthcare worker with PCR-confirmed SARS-CoV-2 infection or an uninfected control (not recorded which). Both conserved end residues are part of each CDR3. D genes are given only for firm matches. Clone size appears in some rows only: once, few, many, or a class for an expanded clone.

j_call clone_size d_call v_call cdr3_length cdr3_nt cdr3_aa
TRBJ2-3 many NA TRBV5-6 13 TGTGCCAGCAGCTCTATCGACCTCTATACGCAGTATTTT CASSSIDLYTQYF
TRBJ2-3 NA NA TRBV28 16 TGTGCCAGCAGTCCAAATGCAGGGGCAAGCACAGATACGCAGTATTTT CASSPNAGASTDTQYF
TRBJ2-7 many TRBD2 TRBV6-6 14 TGTGCCACCTTACCAGCGGGAGCAAAGTACGAGCAGTACTTC CATLPAGAKYEQYF
TRBJ2-3 NA TRBD1 TRBV5-1 14 TGCGCCAGCAGCAAGGGACAGAGCACAGATACGCAGTATTTT CASSKGQSTDTQYF
TRBJ1-4 few NA TRBV4-3 14 TGCGCCAGCAGCCAAGCAGGGCGGGGTGAAAAACTGTTTTTT CASSQAGRGEKLFF
TRBJ2-5 few NA TRBV12-3/TRBV12-4 13 TGTGCCAGCAGTTTAGCGGACCAAGAGACCCAGTACTTC CASSLADQETQYF
TRBJ2-7 many NA TRBV28 13 TGTGCCAGCGGTGCGGCGTCCAACTACGAGCAGTACTTC CASGAASNYEQYF
TRBJ1-2 many NA TRBV7-9 12 TGTGCCAGCAGCCGGGGGGGCGGCGGCTACACCTTC CASSRGGGGYTF
TRBJ2-7 few NA TRBV5-1 14 TGCGCCAGCAGCTTAAGTACCATGCCCTACGAGCAGTACTTC CASSLSTMPYEQYF
TRBJ1-2 few NA TRBV7-9 13 TGTGCCAGCAGCTACGACAGGACCTATGGCTACACCTTC CASSYDRTYGYTF
TRBJ2-7 many NA TRBV3-1 13 TGTGCCAGCAGCCAAGGGCGGTTCGCTGAGCAGTACTTC CASSQGRFAEQYF
TRBJ2-3 few TRBD2 TRBV19 17 TGTGCCAGTAGTATCCTAGCGGGAGCTGCAAGGGCAGATACGCAGTATTTT CASSILAGAARADTQYF
TRBJ2-5 few NA TRBV20-1 16 TGCAGTGCTAGAGCACAACTAATACAGGGAGGGGAGACCCAGTACTTC CSARAQLIQGGETQYF
TRBJ2-1 many TRBD2 TRBV23-1 20 TGCGCCAGCAGTCGATGCAAAGAGGGGACTAGCGGGAGGATTCTTGATGAGCAGTTCTTC CASSRCKEGTSGRILDEQFF
TRBJ1-2 NA TRBD1 TRBV7-9 15 TGTGCCAGCAGCCCCGGACAGGGAGTAGTCTATGGCTACACCTTC CASSPGQGVVYGYTF
TRBJ2-7 NA TRBD2 TRBV5-4 14 TGTGCCAGCAGCTTGGCCGGGAGGGACCCAGAGCAGTACTTC CASSLAGRDPEQYF
TRBJ1-4 few NA TRBV6-2/TRBV6-3 14 TGTGCCAGCAGTTACTCAGGCGTCAATGAAAAACTGTTTTTT CASSYSGVNEKLFF
TRBJ2-7 many NA TRBV5-6 17 TGTGCCAGCAGCTTGGCCGGTTCCCTCGCCGGACGTCGGGGAATGTACTTC CASSLAGSLAGRRGMYF
TRBJ2-7 NA TRBD2 TRBV7-2 14 TGTGCCAACAGCCAGACTAGCGGGAGGTACGAGCAGTACTTC CANSQTSGRYEQYF
TRBJ1-1 few TRBD1 TRBV7-9 13 TGTGCCAGCAGCCCCAGGGGGTTGGCAGAAGCTTTCTTT CASSPRGLAEAFF
TRBJ1-4 NA TRBD1 TRBV11-2 16 TGTGCCAGCAGCCGAGATGCTGGACAGGGGTGGAAAAAACTGTTTTTT CASSRDAGQGWKKLFF
TRBJ1-1 many NA TRBV23-1 15 TGCGCCAGCAGTCAATCGGGTACGGCGAACACTGAAGCTTTCTTT CASSQSGTANTEAFF
TRBJ2-3 many NA TRBV10-3 16 TGTGCCATCAAAGGGGATCAGGGCGCCCACACAGATACGCAGTATTTT CAIKGDQGAHTDTQYF
TRBJ2-4 NA TRBD2 TRBV7-2 20 TGTGCCAGCAGCTTTCCCGGAGTAGCGGGAGGACTCGATAAAAAAAACATTCAGTACTTC CASSFPGVAGGLDKKNIQYF
TRBJ2-5 many NA TRBV12-3/TRBV12-4 13 TGTGCCAGCAGTTTAGGGCACCAAGAGACCCAGTACTTC CASSLGHQETQYF
TRBJ2-3 many NA TRBV11-3 14 TGTGCCAGCAGCCTCATAGGAAGCACAGATACGCAGTATTTT CASSLIGSTDTQYF
TRBJ2-7 many TRBD1 TRBV10-3 14 TGTGCCATCAGGGAAGCCGGGACAGCCTACGAGCAGTACTTC CAIREAGTAYEQYF
TRBJ2-1 few NA TRBV5-4 15 TGTGCCAGCAATAAGGAGGGGACACCCTACAATGAGCAGTTCTTC CASNKEGTPYNEQFF
TRBJ1-5 NA NA TRBV20-1 14 TGCAGTGCTAGAGCTGGACGGGAGAATAAACCCCAGCATTTT CSARAGRENKPQHF
TRBJ2-2 many TRBD2 TRBV4-1 17 TGCGCCAGCAGCCAAGGGGGGAGGGGAGGTAACACCGGGGAGCTGTTTTTT CASSQGGRGGNTGELFF
TRBJ1-5 many NA TRBV6-2/TRBV6-3 12 TGTGCCAGCAGTTACGGGGTCACCCTTCAGCATTTT CASSYGVTLQHF
TRBJ2-5 few NA TRBV28 14 TGTGCCAGCAGTGCCCGTACAGGGTCCGAGACCCAGTACTTC CASSARTGSETQYF
TRBJ1-1 many TRBD1 TRBV7-2 18 TGTGCCAGCAGTCTCACGGGTCTCCCGACAGGGGTGAACACTGAAGCTTTCTTT CASSLTGLPTGVNTEAFF
TRBJ2-7 many TRBD2 TRBV27 17 TGTGCCAGCAGTTTAAGGGCTAGCGGGGGAACGAACTACGAGCAGTACTTC CASSLRASGGTNYEQYF
TRBJ1-2 many NA TRBV2 16 TGTGCCAGCATACCACAGGGACCCCGGCCCCAAGATGGCTACACCTTC CASIPQGPRPQDGYTF
TRBJ1-1 many TRBD1 TRBV7-8 15 TGTGCCAGCAGTTTCCGGACAGGGTGGAACACTGAAGCTTTCTTT CASSFRTGWNTEAFF
TRBJ2-7 many NA TRBV19 14 TGTGCCAGTACCTTGGAGGGAGGCGCCTACGAGCAGTACTTC CASTLEGGAYEQYF
TRBJ2-2 few NA TRBV5-4 16 TGTGCCAGCAGCTTCCGTCTAGCCGTACAGGGCGGGGAGCTGTTTTTT CASSFRLAVQGGELFF
TRBJ1-1 NA TRBD1 TRBV6-2/TRBV6-3 14 TGTGCCAGCCAGACCCAGGGGGACACCAGTGAAGCTTTCTTT CASQTQGDTSEAFF
TRBJ2-5 NA NA TRBV12-3/TRBV12-4 14 TGTGCCAGCAGCCTCACGGGAGAAACCCAGACCCAGTACTTC CASSLTGETQTQYF
TRBJ1-2 few TRBD1 TRBV7-3 13 TGTGCCAGCAGCTTAAATGCTCAGGGGGACTACACCTTC CASSLNAQGDYTF
TRBJ2-3 NA NA TRBV4-3 20 TGCGCCAGCAGCCAAGACGGAGGGGGGGCCGCGCTTCGGAGCACAGATACGCAGTATTTT CASSQDGGGAALRSTDTQYF
TRBJ1-3 many TRBD1 TRBV7-2 15 TGTGCCAGCAGCTTAGGGTACAGGGGGGGAAACACCATATATTTT CASSLGYRGGNTIYF
TRBJ2-7 many NA TRBV25-1 13 TGTGCCAGCCCTGGAAGGGGAATCCACGAGCAGTACTTC CASPGRGIHEQYF
TRBJ2-3 NA NA TRBV20-1 14 TGCAGTGCTTACAGGGCTGGTGAGCGAGATACGCAGTATTTT CSAYRAGERDTQYF